The entry below describes one T cell receptor beta chain. No antigen is known for it. These data come from a study of shared clonotypes between healthy human individuals. Study in general: Donors had three CD4 naive, three CD4 memory, two CD8 naive and one CD8 memory plate apiece.

Sequencing was at deep level. Several immunoSEQ 96-well plates shared each subset's DNA, each plate a replicate. Assay: immunoSEQ multiplex PCR; the TCRdb copy retains only in-frame clones and omits some. The sample lists roughly 1 million clones, 70% to 80% occurring once. CDR1 is MNHEY and CDR2 is SVGAGI in the germline V gene. CDR3 size: 14 residues. V lost 0 bases and J lost 3, with 8 bases in between. Whole-study results and caveats: Clonotype sharing among donors likely depends on sequencing depth.

The source of this sequence is a man between 18 and 35 years old in good health. The sample comprised memory CD4+ T cells sorted from blood. Documented subset: CD45RA-negative fraction. V is TRBV6-5 and J is TRBJ1-2; a possible D gene is TRBD1 (5 bases). Here the CDR3 reads CASSYSGADYGYTF. The CDR3 coding sequence is TGTGCCAGCAGTTACTCAGGGGCGGACTATGGCTACACCTTC.